Shown below are 28 T cell receptor beta chains from a single sample sequenced in a study of blood T cell repertoires in COVID-19. The assay was immunoSEQ multiplex PCR, and TCRdb's table has in-frame clones only and misses some. The table lists 250,000 to 350,000 clones, approximately 90% of them singletons. Sequencing was done on a sample of peripheral blood. All receptors derive from a woman between 50 and 59 years old with COVID-19, enrolled during active disease.

CDR3 loop: CASRDFDRGNTGELFF. In DNA, the CDR3 is TGCGCCAGCAGGGACTTCGACAGGGGGAACACCGGGGAGCTGTTTTTT. The chain has TRBV5-1 and TRBJ2-2, with 8 bases aligning to TRBD1. J lost 1 base, V lost 5 bases, and 7 bases had no gene match. The CDR3 consists of 16 residues. Germline CDR1 and CDR2: SGHRS and YFSETQ.

V gene TRBV19 combines with J gene TRBJ2-7; TRBD1 is a possible D gene (6 bases). V was cut by 4 bases and J by 4 bases, with 11 bases left in between. Germline V lookup: CDR1 LNHDA, CDR2 SQIVND (reference sequence). The CDR3 is 13 amino acids. The CDR3 sequence: CASSKGGPYEQYF. CDR3 DNA: TGTGCCAGTAGTAAAGGGGGACCGTACGAGCAGTACTTC.

The rearrangement uses TRBV4-2 and TRBJ2-1; the match to TRBD2 covers 9 bases. V lost 0 bases to trimming and J lost 4 bases; unmatched junction nucleotides: 4. This CDR3 comprises 16 residues. Germline V lookup: CDR1 LGHNA, CDR2 YNFKEQ. CDR3 in amino acids: CASSQDLSGSYNEQFF. CDR3 nucleotide sequence: TGTGCCAGCAGCCAAGATCTTAGCGGGAGTTACAATGAGCAGTTCTTC.

The V gene is TRBV18, the J gene TRBJ2-7, with D perhaps matching TRBD2 (5 bases). Germline CDR1 reads KGHSH; CDR2 reads LQKENI. The length of the CDR3 is 12 residues. V gave up 6 bases and J gave up 5 bases, with 11 bases separating them. CDR3 sequence reads: CASSVGDNEQYF. The CDR3 DNA sequence: TGTGCCAGCTCCGTCGGGGATAACGAGCAGTACTTC.

The chain has TRBV5-1 and TRBJ2-2; 7 nucleotides align to TRBD2. Germline CDR1 and CDR2: SGHRS and YFSETQ. The CDR3 runs 17 residues. The junction had 10 bases not matched to a gene; V was cut back by 0 bases and J by 5 bases. In DNA form, the CDR3 reads TGCGCCAGCAGCTTGGCCTATGCGGGAGCGCAGACCGGGGAGCTGTTTTTT. The encoded protein is CASSLAYAGAQTGELFF.

The rearrangement links TRBV9 to TRBJ2-7; TRBD2 matches at 9 bases. With V trimmed by 0 bases and J by 2 bases, 3 bases remained unmatched. Germline lookup yields CDR1 SGDLS and CDR2 YYNGEE. The CDR3 is 15 residues long. CDR3 protein: CASSVGLAAPYEQYF. The CDR3 region has the DNA TGTGCCAGCAGCGTAGGACTAGCGGCACCCTACGAGCAGTACTTC.

The chain is built from TRBV7-6 and TRBJ2-5, with D hard to call. Germline assignment: CDR1 SGHVS and CDR2 FNYEAQ. CDR3 length: 12 residues. Trimming pared 4 bases from V and 3 bases from J, leaving 6 bases between. CDR3 coding DNA: TGTGCCAGCAGCTCCGTAGAAGAGACCCAGTACTTC. Encoded protein: CASSSVEETQYF.

The chain has TRBV5-1 and TRBJ1-1; D not resolved. The CDR3 loop spans 14 amino acids. V lost 1 base, J lost 0 bases, and 7 bases lay in between. CDR1 is SGHRS and CDR2 is YFSETQ in the germline V gene. This CDR3 is CASSLSGMNTEAFF. DNA for the CDR3: TGCGCCAGCAGCTTGTCAGGCATGAACACTGAAGCTTTCTTT.

The chain uses TRBV11-2 and TRBJ2-1, with TRBD2 matching over 7 bases. The CDR3 extends over 16 amino acids. J gave up 2 bases and V 1 base, and 5 bases lay outside the gene matches. Germline V gene lookup returns CDR1 SGHAT and CDR2 FQNNGV. CDR3 residues: CASSLGLAATYNEQFF. CDR3 coding DNA: TGTGCCAGCAGCTTAGGGCTAGCGGCCACCTACAATGAGCAGTTCTTC.

Points on this clone: One junction end does not reproduce the germline sequence, and a read error may be involved. The rearrangement uses TRBV24-1 and TRBJ1-2, with TRBD1 as a possible D gene (6 bases). Germline V gene sequence: CDR1 KGHDR, CDR2 SFDVKD. The CDR3 extends over 12 amino acids. CDR3 protein: CATSDLAGTSFF. The CDR3 DNA reads as TGTGCCACCAGTGACCTCGCCGGGACATCATTCTTC.

The V and J genes are TRBV7-2 and TRBJ2-7, with 7 bases that match TRBD2. CDR1 and CDR2 from the germline V gene are SGHTA and FQGNSA. This CDR3 is built from 15 residues. V trimming: 2 bases; J trimming: 7 bases; junction bases outside the gene matches: 11. The CDR3, as DNA: TGTGCCAGCAGCTTAATCCTAGCGGAAGGGTATGAGCAGTACTTC. This codes for CASSLILAEGYEQYF.

This clone was counted between two and nine times. The rearrangement joins TRBV5-1 to TRBJ2-1, with TRBD2 as a possible D gene (5 bases). Trimming took 7 bases from V and 1 from J, leaving 12 bases between them. Looked up from germline, CDR1 is SGHRS and CDR2 is YFSETQ. CDR3 size: 14 residues. The CDR3, as DNA: TGCGCCAGCCAAGCAGCGGATTCCTACAATGAGCAGTTCTTC. Residues: CASQAADSYNEQFF.

The chain recombines TRBV5-1 with TRBJ1-2; the D gene is possibly TRBD1 (6 bases). Germline-derived CDR1 and CDR2 are SGHRS and YFSETQ. This CDR3 contains 14 residues. V was shortened by 2 bases and J by 5 bases, with 13 bases between the two germline ends. The CDR3 coding sequence is TGCGCCAGCAGCTTTGGCGGGGGCGGTTATGGCTACACCTTC. Its protein is CASSFGGGGYGYTF.

This chain joins TRBV18 and TRBJ2-3; TRBD1 aligns across 7 bases. The CDR3 covers 15 residues. Germline-derived CDR1 and CDR2 are KGHSH and LQKENI. V lost 4 bases and J lost 5; bases outside the gene matches: 9. CDR3 nucleotide sequence: TGTGCCAGCTCACTTAGGACAGGACTGCTAGATACGCAGTATTTT. It is translated as CASSLRTGLLDTQYF.

The chain carries TRBV5-6 and TRBJ1-5, with D tentatively TRBD1 (6 bases). V lost 4 bases and J 1 base, leaving 18 bases between the germline ends. The length of the CDR3 is 17 residues. CDR1 SGHDT and CDR2 YYEEEE come from the germline V gene. The CDR3 here is CASSLRATGLSNQPQHF. The CDR3 DNA sequence: TGTGCCAGCAGCCTGCGTGCAACAGGGTTAAGCAATCAGCCCCAGCATTTT.

The chain employs TRBV11-1 and TRBJ2-2, with 10 positions matching TRBD2. The junction had 5 bases not matched to a gene; V was cut back by 0 bases and J by 4 bases. This CDR3 comprises 17 residues. The germline V gene has CDR1 SGHAT and CDR2 FQDESV (reference sequence). CDR3 nucleotide sequence: TGTGCCAGCAGCTTAGCGCTAGCGGGAGATAGCACCGGGGAGCTGTTTTTT. Its protein product is CASSLALAGDSTGELFF.

V is TRBV19 and J is TRBJ1-1; D perhaps matches TRBD1 (5 bases). The CDR3 is made up of 12 amino acids. V lost 7 bases and J lost 1, with 7 bases in between. Germline CDR1 reads LNHDA; CDR2 reads SQIVND (reference sequence). In DNA, the CDR3 is TGTGCCAGTACTCAGGGGAACACTGAAGCTTTCTTT. As protein: CASTQGNTEAFF.

The chain carries TRBV19 and TRBJ1-6, with D possibly TRBD1 on 5 matching bases. The CDR3 is made up of 14 amino acids. CDR1 LNHDA and CDR2 SQIVND come from the germline V gene (reference sequence). Trimming removed 5 bases at V and 8 bases at J, with 13 bases between. The CDR3 DNA reads TGTGCCAGTAGTTCAGACGGGGGAGATTCACCCCTCCACTTT. Its translation: CASSSDGGDSPLHF.

V is TRBV10-3 and J is TRBJ2-7, with 7 bases matching TRBD1. After removal of 5 bases from V and 5 bases from J, the junction contained 6 bases not matched to a gene. The CDR3 length is 13 residues. Per the germline V gene, CDR1 is ENHRY and CDR2 is SYGVKD. The DNA for the CDR3 is TGTGCCATCAGTCGACAGGGTGGAAACGAGCAGTACTTC. Residues: CAISRQGGNEQYF.

J is TRBJ2-7 and V is TRBV6-2 or TRBV6-3; 9 bases align to TRBD2. J lost 2 bases, V lost 3 bases, and 5 bases had no gene match. This CDR3 comprises 15 residues. Per the germline V gene, CDR1 is MNHEY and CDR2 is SVGEGT. CDR3: CASSYSGRSTYEQYF. CDR3 bases: TGTGCCAGCAGTTATAGCGGGAGATCTACCTACGAGCAGTACTTC.

This chain connects TRBV7-6 to TRBJ1-1, with 9 bases fitting TRBD1. Germline V gene lookup returns CDR1 SGHVS and CDR2 FNYEAQ. The length of the CDR3 is 15 residues. Losses at the gene ends were 4 bases for V and 5 bases for J; bases not matched to a gene: 8. CDR3 loop: CASSSGQGQDTEAFF. The CDR3 DNA reads as TGTGCCAGCAGCTCGGGACAGGGACAGGATACTGAAGCTTTCTTT.

The V gene is TRBV9, the J gene TRBJ2-3; TRBD2 aligns across 9 bases. After removal of 2 bases from V and 2 bases from J, the junction contained 3 bases not matched to a gene. Germline-derived CDR1 and CDR2 are SGDLS and YYNGEE. The CDR3 has 15 amino acids. The chain's CDR3 is CASSVRLADTDTQYF. The DNA of the CDR3 is TGTGCCAGCAGCGTCAGACTAGCGGACACAGATACGCAGTATTTT.

This clone was counted between two and nine times. This chain uses TRBV7-8 with TRBJ1-4, with D possibly being TRBD1 (5 bases). Per germline, CDR1 SGHVS and CDR2 FQNEAQ. The CDR3 totals 16 residues. Trimming stripped 1 base from V and 0 bases from J, with 9 bases between. CDR3 in DNA: TGTGCCAGCAGCTTAGGACAGATTGCAACTAATGAAAAACTGTTTTTT. Encoded protein: CASSLGQIATNEKLFF.

The rearrangement uses TRBV7-9 and TRBJ1-1; D may be TRBD1 (5 bases). This CDR3 is 17 amino acids long. V lost 2 bases and J lost 5, with 21 bases in between. The germline V gene encodes CDR1 SEHNR and CDR2 FQNEAQ (reference sequence). The CDR3 DNA is TGTGCCAGCAGCTTAATAGGGGCAGGAAGGTTGGGGACTGAAGCTTTCTTT. This encodes CASSLIGAGRLGTEAFF.

This chain joins TRBV27 and TRBJ1-1; 10 nucleotides agree with TRBD1. Trimming took 6 bases from V and 7 from J; bases not matched to a gene: 17. This CDR3 has 17 residues. The germline V gene encodes CDR1 MNHEY and CDR2 SMNVEV (reference sequence). CDR3 sequence: CASSRLLRDRGLFEAFF. The CDR3, as DNA: TGTGCCAGCAGCAGGCTTCTCCGGGACAGGGGCCTATTTGAAGCTTTCTTT.

The chain carries TRBV4-3 and TRBJ2-3; TRBD2 is a possible D gene (5 bases). The CDR3 sequence is 16 residues long. V lost 0 bases to trimming and J lost 1 base, with 11 bases between them. Germline lookup yields CDR1 LGHNA and CDR2 YSLEER. Here the CDR3 reads CASSQDRTLRTDTQYF. For the CDR3, the DNA is TGCGCCAGCAGCCAAGATAGGACTCTACGCACAGATACGCAGTATTTT.

This clone turned up a few times. The CDR3 protein is CASSLGRQQETQYF. CDR3 bases: TGTGCCAGCAGCTTAGGGCGGCAGCAAGAGACCCAGTACTTC. The chain links TRBV7-8 to TRBJ2-5; no firm D call. Germline V gives CDR1 SGHVS, CDR2 FQNEAQ. Trimming took 1 base from V and 2 from J, leaving 8 bases between them. CDR3 size: 14 residues.

V is TRBV4-1 and J is TRBJ2-1, with TRBD2 matching over 8 bases. Trimming took 0 bases from V and 7 from J; bases not matched to a gene: 5. Germline V gene data show CDR1 as MGHRA and CDR2 as YSYEKL. The CDR3 runs 15 residues. The CDR3 reads CASSQEASGWNEQFF. The DNA for the CDR3 is TGCGCCAGCAGCCAAGAAGCTAGCGGGTGGAATGAGCAGTTCTTC.